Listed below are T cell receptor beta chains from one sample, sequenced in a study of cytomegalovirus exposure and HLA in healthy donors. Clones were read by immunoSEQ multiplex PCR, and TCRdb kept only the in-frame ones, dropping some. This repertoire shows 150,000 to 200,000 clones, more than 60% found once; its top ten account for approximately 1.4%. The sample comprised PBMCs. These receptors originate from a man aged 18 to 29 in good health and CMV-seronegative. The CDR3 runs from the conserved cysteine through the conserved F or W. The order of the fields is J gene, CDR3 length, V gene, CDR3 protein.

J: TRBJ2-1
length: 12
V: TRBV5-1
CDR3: CASRVQPDEQFF

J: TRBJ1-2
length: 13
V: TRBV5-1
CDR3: CASSLSVAYGYTF

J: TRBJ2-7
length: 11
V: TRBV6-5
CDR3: CASSYLHEQYF

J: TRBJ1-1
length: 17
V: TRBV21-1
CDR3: CASSKEGDRVGNTEAFF

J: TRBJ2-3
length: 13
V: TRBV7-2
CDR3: CASSPYSTDTQYF

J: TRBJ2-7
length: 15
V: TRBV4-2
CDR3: CASSQDPGHSYEQYF

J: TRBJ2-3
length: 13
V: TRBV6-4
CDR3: CANSAGGTDTQYF

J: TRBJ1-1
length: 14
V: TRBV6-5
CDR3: CASTPGQTNTEAFF

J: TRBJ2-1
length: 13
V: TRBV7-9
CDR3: CASSRRSDNEQFF

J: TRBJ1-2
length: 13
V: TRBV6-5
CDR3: CASSYYRDYGYTF

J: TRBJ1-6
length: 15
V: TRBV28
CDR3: CASSPLDINNSPLHF